The clone carrying this T cell receptor (beta chain) was counted only a few times. Its antigen is not identified. Reverse transcribing all isolated RNA meant expressed TCRB transcripts were sequenced. Sequenced by immunoSEQ multiplex PCR; TCRdb stores in-frame clones only, minus some. The sample has under 300,000 clones; under 13% are singletons. These data originate in a study of beta chain features in type 1 diabetes. V dropped 2 bases and J dropped 2; count of bases not matched to a gene: 4. The CDR3 is 15 residues long. CDR1 is SGHDT and CDR2 is YYEEEE in the germline V gene. Study-wide findings and caveats: Significant though moderate, a shortening of TCRB CDR3s appeared in all four CD4+ subsets of Type 1 diabetes patients.

This TCR was sampled from a man younger than 45 with type 1 diabetes. This chain joins TRBV5-6 and TRBJ1-5, with 7 positions matching TRBD1. The sequencing input was naive CD4+ T cells from blood. DNA for the CDR3: TGTGCCAGCAGCTTTCGCACAGGGGGCAATCAGCCCCAGCATTTT. It is translated as CASSFRTGGNQPQHF.